The T cell receptor (beta chain) described here comes from a study of graft-versus-host responses after intestinal transplantation (dated by TCRdb to the early 2020s). For context, the study as a whole: The transplants that recipients received were multivisceral, liver-intestinal, or isolated intestinal. Donor T cell macrochimerism was defined as a peak of at least 4% donor T cells among recipient peripheral blood mononuclear cells. Every recipient was given anti-thymocyte globulin induction, followed by around three years of maintenance tacrolimus and steroids. Bulk TCR-beta CDR3 sequencing was used to track graft-versus-host and host-versus-graft alloreactive T cell clones in the graft, circulation and bone marrow after intestinal transplantation. Samples from a few later patients were sequenced in-house on an Illumina MiSeq with MiXCR processing rather than by the commercial service. Alloreactive clones were identified by sequencing pre-transplant mixed lymphocyte reaction products and comparing them with unstimulated pre-transplant donor and recipient T cells. The cohort enrolled 24 intestinal transplant recipients, one of whom was a retransplant, and 3 patients without pretransplant specimens were excluded. The study at large found these results: GvH clones were detected in recipient bone marrow, and some appeared earlier in ileal mucosa or blood, consistent with an intestinal mucosal origin. Early after transplant, declines in HvG clones were associated with peak levels of circulating GvH clones. The relatively low number and heterogeneity of intestinal transplant patients limited the conclusions. Patients with donor T cell macrochimerism had high GvH to HvG T cell clonal ratios in their allografts.

The table lists this clone with a count of one. Its specific antigen is unknown. No much larger clone is present one base from it, and per-base qualities are unavailable. Trimming removed 1 base from V and 0 bases from J; the gene matches leave 4 bases unexplained. For CDR1 and CDR2, the germline V gene lists SGHRS and YFSETQ. Inclusive of the bounding cysteine and phenylalanine, the CDR3 is 16 residues long. Only the CDR3 portion is preserved as DNA: 48 bases, with reading frame beginning at the first base. The method behind the library was the immunoSEQ multiplex PCR assay. For most patients, high-throughput TCR-beta CDR3 sequencing of genomic DNA was performed by Adaptive Biotechnologies. The original pipeline was this. Adaptive's ImmunoSEQ software supplied the TCR sequencing data for 18 patients, while MiXCR and VDJtools were used to process three other patients. CDR3 nucleotide sequences shared between donor and recipient were removed because their origin could not be assigned. At least 2-fold expansion over unstimulated cells and a minimum CFSE-low frequency of 0.002% (template counts) or 0.001% (read counts) were required for clones to be classified as alloreactive. Clones detected in sequenced pre-transplant spleen, lymph node, or MLR CFSE-low populations of the donor or recipient were defined as mappable. The cumulative frequency of alloreactive clones was calculated as a percentage of all sequences, weighted by copy number. TCRdb limited this immuneACCESS table to in-frame rearrangements with V and J called. A share of clones is missing; checked studies link under half to unresolved V genes, and the rest is unexplained. V, J and clone size reflect that table, while D and trimming were determined from the DNA. The sample table shows about 3,200 clones, and 85% to 95% are seen once. Of the sample, around 3.9% falls within the top ten clones.

After transplant, bone marrow was aspirated from the posterior iliac crest or from another site selected by the physician. The chain was built from TRBV5-1 and TRBJ1-5; 7 bases in the junction line up with TRBD1. The source of this sequence is a human patient who received an intestinal transplant, so some T cells may come from the graft donor. This sample comprised bone marrow, obtained approximately 56 weeks after transplant. This receptor carries the CDR3 CASSLRDRPSNQPQHF. The DNA sequence is given as TGCGCCAGCAGCTTGAGGGACAGACCTAGCAATCAGCCCCAGCATTTT.